Listed here are 8 T cell receptor beta chains from one sample, sequenced in a study of identical twins. TCRdb used MiXCR to reprocess the 5' RACE reads, holding one entry per CDR3 protein. The sample holds roughly 230,000 distinct CDR3 sequences, approximately 8.6% seen once. In addition, the sample was reused for a study of yellow fever vaccine responses in identical twins.

What was sequenced was CD8+ T cells sorted from blood. The receptor set was obtained from a woman under 30 in good health.

The chain is built from TRBV4-2 and TRBJ2-2; D is perhaps TRBD2 (6 bases). The length of the CDR3 is 15 residues. CDR1 LGHNA and CDR2 YNFKEQ come from the germline V gene. Trimming stripped 1 base from V and 0 bases from J, with 6 bases between. The CDR3 reads CASSQGGANTGELFF. The CDR3, as DNA: TGTGCCAGCAGCCAAGGGGGGGCGAACACCGGGGAGCTGTTTTTT.

J is TRBJ2-3 and V is TRBV9; 9 positions agree with TRBD1. Trimming took 4 bases from V and 7 from J; bases not matched to a gene: 10. CDR1 and CDR2 from the germline V gene are SGDLS and YYNGEE. The CDR3 length is 15 residues. The chain's CDR3 is CASSLGTGRTNTQYF. The CDR3, as DNA: TGTGCCAGCAGCCTTGGGACAGGGAGGACAAATACGCAGTATTTT.

There are many counts of this clonotype. The chain combines TRBV20-1 with TRBJ1-5, with D unresolved. The V gene's germline CDR1 is DFQATT and CDR2 SNEGSKA (reference sequence). V gave up 6 bases and J gave up 4 bases, with 19 bases separating them. This CDR3 comprises 15 residues. The CDR3 region has the DNA TGCAGTGCAGCCCCTGTAGACAAGACGAATCAGCCCCAGCATTTT. It yields the protein CSAAPVDKTNQPQHF.

This clonotype was detected ten times or more. The chain employs TRBV7-6 and TRBJ1-1, with D perhaps matching TRBD1 (5 bases). From germline, CDR1 is SGHVS and CDR2 FNYEAQ. CDR3 length equals 13 residues. Trimming shortened V by 5 bases and J by 4 bases, and 11 bases separated the two germline ends. The CDR3 reads CASSTGQFTEAFF. Written as DNA, the CDR3 is TGTGCCAGCAGCACCGGACAATTCACTGAAGCTTTCTTT.

The sample holds a few counts of this clonotype. V usage is TRBV29-1 and J usage is TRBJ2-3; D possibly uses TRBD1 or TRBD2 (5 bases each). Germline assignment: CDR1 SQVTM and CDR2 ANQGSEA. There are 15 residues in the CDR3. V lost 3 bases, J lost 2 bases, and 15 bases lay in between. CDR3 sequence: CSVEVLGEPTDTQYF. In nucleotides, the CDR3 is TGCAGCGTTGAGGTGCTAGGGGAGCCCACAGATACGCAGTATTTT.

V and J are TRBV10-2 and TRBJ2-7; TRBD1 is a possible D gene (6 bases). From germline, CDR1 is WSHSY and CDR2 SAAADI. With 6 bases removed from V and 6 bases from J, the gap between germline ends came to 15 bases. The CDR3 consists of 13 residues. The CDR3 DNA is TGCGCCAGCAGCCTTAACAGGGCCCTCGAGCAGTACTTC. It encodes CASSLNRALEQYF.

This clonotype was seen at least ten times. J is TRBJ2-1 and V is TRBV4-1, with 9 bases that match TRBD1. Germline V gene lookup returns CDR1 MGHRA and CDR2 YSYEKL. The CDR3 length is 19 residues. With 1 base clipped from V and 4 bases from J, the junction kept 14 bases outside the gene matches. The DNA for the CDR3 is TGCGCCAGCAGCCAAGCTGTATCTCAAGGACAGGGGATTTACAATGAGCAGTTCTTC. It is translated as CASSQAVSQGQGIYNEQFF.

The V call is TRBV10-3, the J call TRBJ1-2; tentatively, D is TRBD1 (6 bases). The V end was cut by 0 bases, the J end by 4 bases, with 21 bases between. This CDR3 has 18 residues. CDR1 is ENHRY and CDR2 is SYGVKD in the germline V gene. This chain's CDR3 is CAISESKGQGSPVYGYTF. The CDR3 bases are TGTGCCATCAGTGAGTCTAAGGGACAAGGGTCCCCCGTCTATGGCTACACCTTC.